Listed here are 31 T cell receptor beta chains from one sample, sequenced in a study of OX40 agonist ivuxolimab in advanced cancers. Method: immunoSEQ multiplex PCR; TCRdb's copy keeps in-frame clones and lacks some. The table has some 35,000 clones, approximately 79% seen once. The specimen was CD4+ or CD8+ T cells sorted from blood, collected in a trial of the OX40 agonist ivuxolimab. Receptors originate from an adult with an advanced solid tumor such as melanoma, head and neck, liver or kidney cancer.

The V and J genes are TRBV6-6 and TRBJ2-7; TRBD2 agrees at 7 bases. CDR3 length equals 14 residues. CDR1 and CDR2 from the germline V gene are MNHNY and SVGAGI (reference sequence). Trimming removed 6 bases from V and 2 bases from J; junction bases left unmatched: 7. The CDR3 nucleotides are TGTGCCAGCAGCCCCCCGGGGGGAACCTACGAGCAGTACTTC. Translation gives CASSPPGGTYEQYF.

J is TRBJ1-1 and V is TRBV10-1; D is perhaps TRBD1 (6 bases). This CDR3 contains 14 residues. Per the germline V gene, CDR1 is WNHNN and CDR2 is SYGVQD (reference sequence). The V and J ends lost 4 bases and 0 bases respectively, with 9 bases between them. The CDR3 sequence is CASSADRLNTEAFF. The CDR3 nucleotides are TGCGCCAGCAGTGCGGACAGATTGAACACTGAAGCTTTCTTT.

V and J are TRBV12-5 and TRBJ2-5, with TRBD2 matching 14 bases. V lost 6 bases and J lost 4; bases outside the gene matches: 4. This CDR3 spans 15 amino acids. Germline CDR1 LGHNT, CDR2 FRNRAP. CDR3 sequence reads: CASGFGLAGGETQYF. CDR3 sequence (DNA): TGTGCTAGTGGCTTTGGACTAGCGGGAGGAGAGACCCAGTACTTC.

With respect to this clone: One junction end disagrees with the germline gene, perhaps due to a read error. This chain uses TRBV18 with TRBJ2-7; 9 bases align to TRBD1. The germline V gene encodes CDR1 KGHSH and CDR2 LQKENI. The CDR3 covers 14 residues. CDR3: CAGSPQDRGSEQYF. The CDR3, as DNA: TGTGCCGGCTCACCACAGGACAGGGGTAGCGAGCAGTACTTC.

The genes are TRBV5-1 and TRBJ1-1; D call uncertain. Germline CDR1 SGHRS, CDR2 YFSETQ. The V end lost 2 bases, the J end lost 2 bases, and 7 bases lay between the germline ends. CDR3 size: 13 residues. CDR3 sequence: CASSLDSNTEAFF. For the CDR3, the DNA is TGCGCCAGCAGCTTAGACTCTAACACTGAAGCTTTCTTT.

The J gene is TRBJ2-7, the V gene TRBV11-2, with a tentative D call TRBD1 (6 bases). There are 15 residues in the CDR3. Trimming stripped 6 bases from V and 7 bases from J, with 22 bases between. CDR1 and CDR2 (germline): SGHAT, FQNNGV. The CDR3 DNA sequence: TGTGCCAGCAGTCACGAAGGGGGACCAGCTCAAGAGCAGTACTTC. This codes for CASSHEGGPAQEQYF.

The J gene is TRBJ1-1, the V gene TRBV4-1; D may be TRBD1 (6 bases). Trimming stripped 4 bases from V and 10 bases from J, with 19 bases between. This CDR3 region has 14 residues. The germline gives CDR1 MGHRA, CDR2 YSYEKL. CDR3 in DNA: TGCGCCAGCAGCCCAAGGGTAGGGGGACAAGTAGCTTTCTTT. It translates to CASSPRVGGQVAFF.

The chain's CDR3 is CASSLRTRGGAFF. The CDR3 nucleotides read TGTGCCAGCAGTTTACGCACCCGTGGGGGAGCTTTCTTT. V and J are TRBV28 and TRBJ1-1; tentatively, D is TRBD1 (5 bases). Germline CDR1 reads MDHEN; CDR2 reads SYDVKM. The CDR3 runs to 13 residues. The germline V and J ends were trimmed by 2 bases and 10 bases, with 14 bases remaining between them. Filled out from reference TRBV28 and TRBJ1-1, the complete variable domain reads DVKVTQSSRYLVKRTGEKVFLECVQDMDHENMFWYRQDPGLGLRLIYFSYDVKMKEKGDIPEGYSVSREKKERFSLILESASTNQTSMYLCASSLRTRGGAFFGQGTRLTVV.

The sample holds a few counts of this clone. The gene calls are TRBV6-5 and TRBJ2-2; D remains unclear. The CDR3 extends over 12 amino acids. The germline CDR1 and CDR2 sequences are MNHEY and SVGAGI. The V end was cut by 5 bases, the J end by 6 bases, with 7 bases between. The CDR3 nucleotides are TGTGCCAGCAGTCCGCTGGCCGGGGAGCTGTTTTTT. Translating gives CASSPLAGELFF.

This chain joins TRBV5-5 and TRBJ2-3; D might be TRBD2 (6 bases). Germline lookup yields CDR1 SGHKS and CDR2 YYEKEE (reference sequence). V lost 3 bases to trimming and J lost 4 bases, with 18 bases between them. The CDR3 spans 16 residues. The CDR3 sequence is CASSSQPGLSADTQYF. The CDR3 region has the DNA TGTGCCAGCAGCTCTCAACCGGGACTCTCCGCAGATACGCAGTATTTT.

This chain uses TRBV5-1 with TRBJ1-2; 9 nucleotides agree with TRBD1. The germline V gene has CDR1 SGHRS and CDR2 YFSETQ. The CDR3 loop spans 13 amino acids. V was clipped by 3 bases and J by 7 bases; unmatched bases: 4. CDR3 amino acids: CASSWDRDPGYTF. The DNA of the CDR3 is TGCGCCAGCAGCTGGGACAGGGACCCTGGCTACACCTTC.

This sequence joins TRBV18 and TRBJ2-7; the D is unclear. Germline CDR1 is KGHSH and CDR2 is LQKENI. The CDR3 length is 14 residues. V lost 6 bases, J lost 5 bases, and 17 bases lay in between. DNA of the CDR3: TGTGCCAGCTCGTTCCGGGCCGCAAGCCACGAGCAGTACTTC. Protein sequence: CASSFRAASHEQYF.

The V and J genes are TRBV9 and TRBJ1-5, with D possibly TRBD1 on 6 matching bases. From germline, CDR1 is SGDLS and CDR2 YYNGEE. Trimming shortened V by 0 bases and J by 3 bases, and 10 bases separated the two germline ends. CDR3 length: 15 amino acids. The CDR3 is CASSVGGQPNQPQHF. The CDR3 DNA follows: TGTGCCAGCAGCGTAGGAGGACAGCCCAATCAGCCCCAGCATTTT.

The V gene is TRBV7-2, the J gene TRBJ1-2; D is unclear. CDR1 SGHTA and CDR2 FQGNSA come from the germline V gene. CDR3 length equals 14 residues. V was trimmed by 6 bases and J by 4 bases, leaving 15 bases between them. CDR3 sequence reads: CASRVTGGGYGYTF. The DNA for the CDR3 is TGTGCCAGCAGAGTCACGGGCGGCGGCTATGGCTACACCTTC.

The V call is TRBV28, the J call TRBJ1-5, with D possibly matching TRBD1 (5 bases). CDR1 is MDHEN, CDR2 SYDVKM, per germline. The CDR3 has 13 amino acids. Trimming pared 8 bases from V and 3 bases from J, leaving 11 bases between. DNA of the CDR3: TGTGCCAGCGGGGAGGGGATCAATCAGCCCCAGCATTTT. Translation: CASGEGINQPQHF.

In this sample, this clone turned up a few times. The V and J genes are TRBV7-9 and TRBJ2-3; D is perhaps TRBD2 (5 bases). The length of the CDR3 is 13 residues. V lost 2 bases and J 6 bases, leaving 9 bases between the germline ends. Germline V gives CDR1 SEHNR, CDR2 FQNEAQ (reference sequence). The CDR3 loop reads CASSLYGVDTQYF. The CDR3 DNA follows: TGTGCCAGCAGCTTATACGGGGTTGATACGCAGTATTTT.

This clone was recorded only once. The CDR3 spells CASSQGDRISNTEAFF. The CDR3, as DNA: TGCGCCAGCAGCCAAGGGGACAGGATCTCGAACACTGAAGCTTTCTTT. This chain connects TRBV4-1 to TRBJ1-1; TRBD1 aligns across 8 bases. The V and J ends lost 1 base and 1 base, in that order; junction bases with no gene match: 5. The germline V gene has CDR1 MGHRA and CDR2 YSYEKL. This CDR3 comprises 16 residues.

The J gene is TRBJ2-2, the V gene TRBV30; perhaps TRBD1 as D (5 bases). With 6 bases removed from V and 2 bases from J, the gap between germline ends came to 16 bases. CDR3 length: 15 residues. Germline CDR1 reads GTSNPN; CDR2 reads SVGIG (reference sequence). The chain's CDR3 is CACLLGPRNTGELFF. The CDR3 DNA follows: TGTGCCTGTCTGCTGGGGCCGAGAAACACCGGGGAGCTGTTTTTT.

This clone appeared once. The chain combines TRBV6-5 with TRBJ1-5, with TRBD1 matching 9 bases. J lost 7 bases, V lost 2 bases, and 6 bases had no gene match. Germline loops: CDR1 MNHEY, CDR2 SVGAGI. This CDR3 comprises 15 residues. The chain's CDR3 is CASSYGDRVGQPQHF. Written as DNA, the CDR3 is TGTGCCAGCAGTTACGGGGACAGGGTAGGCCAGCCCCAGCATTTT.

The V and J genes are TRBV5-6 and TRBJ1-5, with D unclear. From germline, CDR1 is SGHDT and CDR2 YYEEEE. V lost 0 bases and J lost 3, with 13 bases in between. This CDR3 spans 16 amino acids. CDR3 nucleotides: TGTGCCAGCAGCTTGGGGCCAGCAAGTCTCAATCAGCCCCAGCATTTT. Encoded protein: CASSLGPASLNQPQHF.

Note on this clone: The sample contains more than one DNA sequence encoding this CDR3. The genes are TRBV13 and TRBJ2-5; 7 nucleotides line up with TRBD2. With V trimmed by 6 bases and J by 5 bases, 6 bases remained unmatched. Germline V CDR1 and CDR2: PRHDT, FYEKMQ (reference sequence). The CDR3 is 13 amino acids. The CDR3 reads CASSTTSLETQYF. The CDR3 DNA is TGTGCCAGCAGTACGACTAGCCTGGAGACCCAGTACTTC.

CDR3 DNA sequence: TGTGCCAGCAGCTTGGTCGGGGAGGGGACTGAAGCTTTCTTT. It specifies CASSLVGEGTEAFF. The chain recombines TRBV5-4 with TRBJ1-1, with a weak D call TRBD1 (5 bases). Germline V gives CDR1 SGHNT, CDR2 YYREEE (reference sequence). Trimming removed 0 bases from V and 5 bases from J, with 11 bases in between. The CDR3 loop spans 14 amino acids.

In its sample, this clone was seen a few times. The chain employs TRBV7-2 and TRBJ1-1; 8 bases fit TRBD1. CDR3 size: 13 residues. Germline loops: CDR1 SGHTA, CDR2 FQGNSA. The J segment lost 6 bases and the V segment lost 1 base, leaving 1 base of the junction unmatched. The CDR3 DNA sequence: TGTGCCAGCAGCTTAGAGACAGGGGCTGAAGCTTTCTTT. Translation: CASSLETGAEAFF.

This sequence joins TRBV5-1 and TRBJ1-2; D is possibly TRBD1 (6 bases). Trimming took off 0 bases at V and 8 bases at J, with 11 bases between the two ends. Germline values: CDR1 SGHRS, CDR2 YFSETQ. This CDR3 is built from 13 residues. CDR3 loop: CASSLEGGGGYTF. The CDR3 DNA reads as TGCGCCAGCAGCTTGGAGGGGGGAGGCGGCTACACCTTC.

This clone was seen only a few times. The chain joins TRBV7-2 to TRBJ2-2, with TRBD1 matching over 7 bases. J lost 3 bases, V lost 5 bases, and 9 bases had no gene match. Germline V lookup: CDR1 SGHTA, CDR2 FQGNSA. The CDR3 covers 16 residues. This CDR3 is CASSPEGAGYTGELFF. In DNA form, the CDR3 reads TGTGCCAGCAGCCCCGAGGGGGCAGGATACACCGGGGAGCTGTTTTTT.

This rearrangement joins TRBV21-1 to TRBJ1-5; the table gives TRBD1 as D, unverified against the DNA. TRBV21-1 is a pseudogene. The CDR3 is 17 residues long. CDR3 region: CASSPDTGGYSNQPQHF. The DNA for the CDR3 is TGTGCCAGCAGCCCTGATACAGGGGGGTATAGCAATCAGCCCCAGCATTTT.

This chain joins TRBV30 and TRBJ1-6; D unclear. This CDR3 region has 11 residues. Germline loops: CDR1 GTSNPN, CDR2 SVGIG (reference sequence). V was trimmed by 2 bases and J by 12 bases, leaving 8 bases between them. Here the CDR3 reads CAWSNRLPLHF. Here the CDR3 DNA reads TGTGCCTGGAGTAACCGATTACCCCTCCACTTT.

The V call is TRBV5-5, the J call TRBJ1-3; D is uncertain. The CDR3 totals 14 residues. The V gene's germline CDR1 is SGHKS and CDR2 YYEKEE (reference sequence). Trimming pared 3 bases from V and 0 bases from J, leaving 7 bases between. The CDR3 spells CASSSQVSGNTIYF. CDR3 coding DNA: TGTGCCAGCAGCTCCCAAGTCTCTGGAAACACCATATATTTT. The full variable domain, completed using reference TRBV5-5 and TRBJ1-3, is DAGVTQSPTHLIKTRGQQVTLRCSPISGHKSVSWYQQVLGQGPQFIFQYYEKEERGRGNFPDRFSARQFPNYSSELNVNALLLGDSALYLCASSSQVSGNTIYFGEGSWLTVV.

This chain uses TRBV7-9 with TRBJ2-5; TRBD2 matches 9 bases. This CDR3 region has 14 residues. The J segment lost 5 bases and the V segment lost 5 bases, leaving 6 bases of the junction unmatched. Germline V lookup: CDR1 SEHNR, CDR2 FQNEAQ (reference sequence). The CDR3 is CASSPAAGGETQYF. In nucleotides, the CDR3 is TGTGCCAGCAGCCCAGCGGCGGGAGGGGAGACCCAGTACTTC.

The chain combines TRBV9 with TRBJ2-7, with 7 bases aligning to TRBD2. The germline gives CDR1 SGDLS, CDR2 YYNGEE. V lost 2 bases, J lost 4 bases, and 6 bases stayed unmatched. The CDR3 has 14 residues. CDR3 sequence: CASSVSAGEYEQYF. Written as DNA, the CDR3 is TGTGCCAGCAGCGTCTCTGCGGGAGAATACGAGCAGTACTTC.

This clone was detected once. This chain links TRBV6-1 with TRBJ1-2; 7 bases line up with TRBD1. Trimming took 5 bases from V and 4 from J; bases not matched to a gene: 7. Germline V gives CDR1 MNHNS, CDR2 SASEGT. The CDR3 totals 14 residues. The DNA of the CDR3 is TGTGCCAGCAGTAAAGGGGGCCTTATCTATGGCTACACCTTC. Its translation: CASSKGGLIYGYTF.